This T cell receptor (beta chain) was observed in a study of tumor and adjacent non-tumor tissue in lung cancer. Across the whole study: Each sample yielded approximately 4 million productive TCRbeta reads on average. Findings and caveats of the study: Significantly higher TCR diversity was found in tumor than normal lung.

The CDR3 has 14 amino acids. Trimming shortened V by 4 bases and J by 3 bases, and 12 bases separated the two germline ends. With respect to this clonotype: No antigen is known for it. A much larger clone differs by one base, so this may be a read error.

RNA was extracted from bulk tissue without any cell sorting. The normal lung tissue was taken more than 3 cm from the tumor edge. Donors were chemotherapy-naive, newly diagnosed lung cancer surgical patients in China, August–late 2014. The library came from three nested PCR rounds adapted from ARM-PCR protocols. One entry per CDR3 protein, called by TCRdb with MiXCR from the multiplex PCR reads. The data show 75,000 to 80,000 distinct CDR3 sequences, more than 65% seen once. V gene TRBV12-3 or TRBV12-4 combines with J gene TRBJ1-1, with D hard to call. Specimen: distant non-tumor lung tissue. The receptor comes from a man between 65 and 80 years old with non-small cell lung cancer. The CDR3 nucleotides read TGTGCCAGCAGTTCAATCAGGATTTACACTGAAGCTTTCTTT. This gives the protein CASSSIRIYTEAFF.